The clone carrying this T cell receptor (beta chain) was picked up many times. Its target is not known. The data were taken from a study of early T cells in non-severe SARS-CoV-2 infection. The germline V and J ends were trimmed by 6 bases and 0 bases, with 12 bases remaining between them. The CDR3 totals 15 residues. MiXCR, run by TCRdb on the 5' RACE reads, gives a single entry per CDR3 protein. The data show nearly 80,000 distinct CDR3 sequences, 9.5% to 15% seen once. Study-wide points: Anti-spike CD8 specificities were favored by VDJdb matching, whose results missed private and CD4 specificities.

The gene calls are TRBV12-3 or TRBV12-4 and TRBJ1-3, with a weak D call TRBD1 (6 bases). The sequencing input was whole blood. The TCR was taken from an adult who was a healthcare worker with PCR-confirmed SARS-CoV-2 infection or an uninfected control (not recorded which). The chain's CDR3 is CASRPGQSSGNTIYF. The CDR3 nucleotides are TGTGCCAGCAGACCCGGACAGAGCTCTGGAAACACCATATATTTT.